The 14 T cell receptor beta chains below all came from one sample that was sequenced in a study of blood T cell repertoires in COVID-19. Assay: immunoSEQ multiplex PCR; the TCRdb copy retains only in-frame clones and omits some. This sample has approximately 63,000 clones; about 78% occur once, and the top ten carry roughly 47%. The sample consisted of peripheral blood. The receptors come from a woman of 80 years or more with acute or convalescent COVID-19.

The V gene is TRBV28, the J gene TRBJ2-1; the match to TRBD2 covers 8 bases. V gave up 7 bases and J gave up 8 bases; unmatched junction bases: 13. The germline CDR1 and CDR2 sequences are MDHEN and SYDVKM. This CDR3 is built from 15 residues. In nucleotides, the CDR3 is TGTGCCAGCAAAGCCGGGGGGGCGTTTAAGTATGAGCAGTTCTTC. This translates into CASKAGGAFKYEQFF.

The rearrangement uses TRBV9 and TRBJ1-4; 9 bases agree with TRBD1. The CDR3 loop spans 17 amino acids. After removal of 2 bases from V and 0 bases from J, the junction contained 5 bases not matched to a gene. Germline V CDR1 and CDR2: SGDLS, YYNGEE. CDR3 bases: TGTGCCAGCAGCGTCGGACAGGGGAGGGCAACTAATGAAAAACTGTTTTTT. It encodes CASSVGQGRATNEKLFF.

The V call is TRBV4-1, the J call TRBJ1-1, with unresolved D. The V gene lost 4 bases and the J gene lost 8 bases, with 11 bases spanning the gap. This CDR3 region has 12 residues. Germline CDR1 reads MGHRA; CDR2 reads YSYEKL. The CDR3 region is CASSPGRHEAFF. In DNA form, the CDR3 reads TGCGCCAGCAGCCCAGGCCGTCACGAAGCTTTCTTT.

The rearrangement joins TRBV5-4 to TRBJ2-3; 8 bases agree with TRBD2. CDR1 SGHNT and CDR2 YYREEE come from the germline V gene (reference sequence). V trimming: 0 bases; J trimming: 0 bases; junction bases outside the gene matches: 3. CDR3 length: 16 residues. The CDR3 DNA follows: TGTGCCAGCAGCTTGGCGAAGCGGGGGAGCACAGATACGCAGTATTTT. This encodes CASSLAKRGSTDTQYF.

This clone was counted a few times. One end of the junction fails to match germline, which may point to a read error. This chain uses TRBV28 with TRBJ2-7; perhaps TRBD2 as D (5 bases). The V gene's germline CDR1 is MDHEN and CDR2 SYDVKM. The length of the CDR3 is 11 residues. The CDR3 DNA follows: TGTGCCAGCCAAGTTGGAAGGACTCTTAACTTC. Translated: CASQVGRTLNF.

The rearrangement links TRBV6-5 to TRBJ1-2, with TRBD1 matching 7 bases. The CDR3 spans 13 residues. The ends lost 5 bases at V and 4 bases at J; junction bases unmatched: 4. In germline, CDR1 is MNHEY, CDR2 SVGAGI. CDR3 nucleotide sequence: TGTGCCAGCAGTCCAGGGGGGCCCTATGGCTACACCTTC. Translating it yields CASSPGGPYGYTF.

The V gene is TRBV5-1, the J gene TRBJ2-3; TRBD2 agrees at 7 bases. CDR3 length: 15 amino acids. CDR1 is SGHRS, CDR2 YFSETQ, per germline. V was pared by 4 bases and J by 5 bases, with 10 bases of the junction left unmatched. CDR3 residues: CASSPGGGGVDTQYF. In DNA form, the CDR3 reads TGCGCCAGCAGCCCTGGCGGGGGAGGGGTAGATACGCAGTATTTT.

The chain has TRBV4-2 and TRBJ2-1, with 8 bases matching TRBD2. CDR3 length equals 16 residues. The trim removed 3 bases at V and 2 bases at J, leaving 6 bases unmatched. From germline, CDR1 is LGHNA and CDR2 YNFKEQ. CDR3 sequence reads: CASSQGSGTTYNEQFF. CDR3 nucleotides: TGTGCCAGCAGCCAGGGTAGCGGGACCACCTACAATGAGCAGTTCTTC.

For this clone: The sample carries other DNA sequences with the same CDR3. The V call is TRBV3-1 (or the pseudogene TRBV3-2), the J call TRBJ2-5; no clear D. CDR1 and CDR2 (germline): LGHDT, YNNKEL (reference sequence). The V gene lost 1 base and the J gene lost 4 bases, with 4 bases spanning the gap. The CDR3 covers 12 residues. CDR3 sequence (DNA): TGTGCCAGCAGCCAAGGCGGAGAGACCCAGTACTTC. The encoded protein is CASSQGGETQYF.

The gene calls are TRBV14 and TRBJ2-1; D is possibly TRBD2 (6 bases). CDR3 size: 16 residues. Germline values: CDR1 SGHDN, CDR2 FVKESK. Between the trimmed V and J ends, which lost 2 bases and 10 bases, there was a span of 21 bases. CDR3 protein: CASSQQPRGAAGEQFF. CDR3 nucleotide sequence: TGTGCCAGCAGCCAACAACCGAGAGGGGCCGCGGGAGAGCAGTTCTTC.

This sequence joins TRBV19 and TRBJ2-2; maybe TRBD1 (6 bases). The CDR3 covers 16 residues. Trimming pared 4 bases from V and 2 bases from J, leaving 14 bases between. Germline assignment: CDR1 LNHDA and CDR2 SQIVND (reference sequence). CDR3 region: CASSRGWDTNTGELFF. CDR3 nucleotide sequence: TGTGCCAGTAGTAGGGGTTGGGACACAAACACCGGGGAGCTGTTTTTT.

This clone appeared a few times. V is TRBV19 and J is TRBJ2-4, with D possibly TRBD2 on 5 matching bases. V lost 1 base to trimming and J lost 0 bases, with 7 bases between them. This CDR3 has 15 residues. In germline, CDR1 is LNHDA, CDR2 SQIVND (reference sequence). The CDR3 region has the DNA TGTGCCAGTAGTATAGTCGGGATAGCCAAAAACATTCAGTACTTC. Protein: CASSIVGIAKNIQYF.

The chain has TRBV7-9 and TRBJ1-5, with D uncertain. The length of the CDR3 is 15 residues. V dropped 5 bases and J dropped 7 bases, with 18 bases sitting between them. Germline V gives CDR1 SEHNR, CDR2 FQNEAQ (reference sequence). CDR3: CASSKSGVMGQPQHF. CDR3 nucleotides: TGTGCCAGCAGCAAGTCCGGTGTTATGGGCCAGCCCCAGCATTTT.

This chain joins TRBV30 and TRBJ2-2; 7 nucleotides align to TRBD2. Germline loops: CDR1 GTSNPN, CDR2 SVGIG (reference sequence). This CDR3 region has 15 residues. V was pared by 3 bases and J by 8 bases, with 12 bases of the junction left unmatched. The CDR3, as DNA: TGTGCCTGGAGGCGGGAGACTCTAAGAGGTGGGGAGCTGTTTTTT. Translated, it gives CAWRRETLRGGELFF.